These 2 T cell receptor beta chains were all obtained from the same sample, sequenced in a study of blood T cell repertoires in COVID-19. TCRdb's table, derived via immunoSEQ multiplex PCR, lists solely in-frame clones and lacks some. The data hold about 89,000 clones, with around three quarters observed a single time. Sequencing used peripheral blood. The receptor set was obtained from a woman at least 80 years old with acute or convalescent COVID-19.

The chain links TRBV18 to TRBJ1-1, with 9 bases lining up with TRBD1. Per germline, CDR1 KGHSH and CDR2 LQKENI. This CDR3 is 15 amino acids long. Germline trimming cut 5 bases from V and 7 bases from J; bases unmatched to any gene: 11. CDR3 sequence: CASSSTGQGYREAFF. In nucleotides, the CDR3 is TGTGCCAGCTCATCAACGGGACAGGGTTATCGTGAAGCTTTCTTT.

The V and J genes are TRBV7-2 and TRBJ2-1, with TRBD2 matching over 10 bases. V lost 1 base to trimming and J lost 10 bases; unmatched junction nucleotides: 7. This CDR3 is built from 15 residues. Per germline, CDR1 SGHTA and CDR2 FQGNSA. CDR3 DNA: TGTGCCAGCAGCTTAGGCGGACTAGCGGCCGGGGAGCAGTTCTTC. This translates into CASSLGGLAAGEQFF.